Each of the 15 T cell receptor beta chains below was sequenced from the same sample in a study of post-analysis software for immune sequencing data. Which antigens these TCRs recognize remains unknown. Overall study results and limits: Patients used roughly five TRBV segments, including TRBV5-6, TRBV5-1 and TRBV20-1, more often than controls.

Built from TCR beta cDNA, the libraries had unique molecular identifiers in them. One entry per CDR3 protein results from TCRdb running MiXCR on the PCR reads. The profile shows about 500,000 distinct CDR3 sequences, around 40% of them singletons. Sample: blood. These receptors came from a girl aged 5-17 years with multiple sclerosis.

This clonotype appeared a few times. The chain employs TRBV16 and TRBJ2-5, with unresolved D. Germline V gene lookup returns CDR1 KGHSY and CDR2 FQNENV. Trimming took 0 bases from V and 0 from J, leaving 5 bases between them. The CDR3 covers 14 residues. The CDR3 region is CASSQSGDQETQYF. CDR3 DNA sequence: TGTGCCAGCAGCCAATCAGGAGACCAAGAGACCCAGTACTTC.

This chain connects TRBV27 to TRBJ2-5; 11 nucleotides agree with TRBD2. Germline assignment: CDR1 MNHEY and CDR2 SMNVEV (reference sequence). The CDR3 is 15 amino acids. V lost 5 bases and J lost 2; bases outside the gene matches: 4. Here the CDR3 reads CASSRGTSGQETQYF. The CDR3 DNA reads TGTGCCAGCAGTCGAGGGACTAGCGGACAAGAGACCCAGTACTTC.

The chain recombines TRBV2 with TRBJ1-4, with D possibly matching TRBD1 (6 bases). With 11 bases removed from V and 8 bases from J, the gap between germline ends came to 18 bases. CDR1 SNHLY and CDR2 FYNNEI come from the germline V gene. The CDR3 runs 13 residues. The CDR3 bases are TGTGCCTGTCGACAGGCTCCGGGGGAAAAACTGTTTTTT. Residues: CACRQAPGEKLFF.

This clonotype was picked up many times. Here the CDR3 DNA reads TGCGCCAGCAGCGTGGGAACGGTGGCAACTAATGAAAAACTGTTTTTT. Translated: CASSVGTVATNEKLFF. V and J are TRBV5-1 and TRBJ1-4; no clear D gene. The CDR3 is 16 residues long. The V end was cut by 4 bases, the J end by 0 bases, with 13 bases between. The V gene's germline CDR1 is SGHRS and CDR2 YFSETQ.

A few counts support this clonotype. The V and J genes are TRBV4-1 and TRBJ2-5; 12 nucleotides line up with TRBD2. The better agreement between TRBJ2-7 and the DNA end casts doubt on the J call. Germline loops: CDR1 MGHRA, CDR2 YSYEKL. The CDR3 has 16 residues. The CDR3 protein is CASSQQLAGGAYEQYF. CDR3 nucleotide sequence: TGCGCCAGCAGCCAACAACTAGCGGGAGGCGCGTACGAGCAGTACTTC.

This chain links TRBV5-1 with TRBJ2-1; D possibly corresponds to TRBD2 (5 bases). Trimming cost V 0 bases and J 8 bases, with 21 bases left between them. The germline V gene has CDR1 SGHRS and CDR2 YFSETQ. CDR3 size: 17 residues. DNA for the CDR3: TGCGCCAGCAGCTTGGCCACGGCGGGCACCCTACCCGATGAGCAGTTCTTC. This encodes CASSLATAGTLPDEQFF. Combining the CDR3 with reference TRBV5-1 and TRBJ2-1 gives the whole variable domain KAGVTQTPRYLIKTRGQQVTLSCSPISGHRSVSWYQQTPGQGLQFLFEYFSETQRNKGNFPGRFSGRQFSNSRSEMNVSTLELGDSALYLCASSLATAGTLPDEQFFGPGTRLTVL.

The genes are TRBV5-1 and TRBJ1-1; 7 bases map to TRBD1. The length of the CDR3 is 15 residues. The V gene end was trimmed by 3 bases and the J gene end by 1 base; junction bases not matched to a gene: 6. CDR1 SGHRS and CDR2 YFSETQ come from the germline V gene. The CDR3 protein is CASSWIGQENTEAFF. The CDR3 coding sequence is TGCGCCAGCAGCTGGATTGGACAGGAGAACACTGAAGCTTTCTTT.

For this clonotype: The junction departs from germline at one end; a sequencing error may be responsible. The chain links TRBV12-3 or TRBV12-4 to TRBJ2-7; D gene unclear. The DNA end is a closer match to TRBJ2-5, so the J assignment may be wrong. The length of the CDR3 is 17 residues. The CDR3 sequence is CANSPTRWTPIRETQYF. The CDR3 DNA reads as TGTGCCAACAGTCCAACGCGGTGGACGCCCATTCGAGAGACCCAGTACTTC.

This chain links TRBV6-2 or TRBV6-3 with TRBJ2-1, with 7 bases identical to TRBD1. V gave up 5 bases and J gave up 14 bases; unmatched junction bases: 6. Germline CDR1 and CDR2: MNHEY and SVGEGT. CDR3 size: 11 residues. In nucleotides, the CDR3 is TGTGCCAGCAGTGAAACAGGGGAGAAGTTCTTC. Its protein is CASSETGEKFF.

The count of this clonotype is one. The gene calls are TRBV30 and TRBJ2-3; D is possibly TRBD1 (5 bases). Germline CDR1 GTSNPN, CDR2 SVGIG (reference sequence). Trimming took off 2 bases at V and 5 bases at J, with 17 bases between the two ends. The CDR3 extends over 15 amino acids. The CDR3 is CAWSFQKGPGDTQYF. Here the CDR3 DNA reads TGTGCCTGGAGTTTCCAGAAGGGGCCCGGAGATACGCAGTATTTT.

The chain combines TRBV12-3 or TRBV12-4 with TRBJ1-5; D is possibly TRBD1 (6 bases). Trimming pared 5 bases from V and 7 bases from J, leaving 15 bases between. The CDR3 is 14 residues long. CDR3 loop: CASSPTRGWQPQHF. DNA of the CDR3: TGTGCCAGCAGTCCCACCAGGGGATGGCAGCCCCAGCATTTT.

The CDR3 region is CASSEPGLIYEQYF. CDR3 bases: TGCGCCAGCAGCGAACCGGGACTGATCTACGAGCAGTACTTC. The chain recombines TRBV4-1 with TRBJ2-5, with D tentatively TRBD2 (6 bases). Matching the DNA end better, TRBJ2-7 makes the J call doubtful. Germline CDR1 and CDR2: MGHRA and YSYEKL. The CDR3 has 14 residues.

This clonotype is a singleton in its sample. The CDR3 is CASSLRTPSTSTEAFF. DNA of the CDR3: TGCGCCAGCAGCTTGCGGACGCCCTCCACGAGTACTGAAGCTTTCTTT. This rearrangement joins TRBV5-1 to TRBJ1-1; D uncertain. The germline CDR1 and CDR2 sequences are SGHRS and YFSETQ. The CDR3 loop spans 16 amino acids. V was cut by 1 base and J by 5 bases, with 18 bases left in between.

This clonotype has only one observation. The gene calls are TRBV4-1 and TRBJ2-7; TRBD1 or TRBD2 may be the D gene (5 bases each). V shed 1 base and J shed 2 bases, with 9 bases lying between them. The CDR3 runs to 14 residues. CDR1 and CDR2 from the germline V gene are MGHRA and YSYEKL. CDR3 bases: TGCGCCAGCAGCCAAGGGGACGGGGCCTACGAGCAGTACTTC. Amino acids: CASSQGDGAYEQYF.

The chain couples TRBV5-1 to TRBJ2-7, with 8 bases aligning to TRBD1. V lost 0 bases, J lost 6 bases, and 8 bases stayed unmatched. Germline V gene sequence: CDR1 SGHRS, CDR2 YFSETQ. The CDR3 totals 15 residues. CDR3 DNA sequence: TGCGCCAGCAGCTTGGATGGGACAGGAAGACGCGAGCAGTACTTC. Its translation is CASSLDGTGRREQYF. The full variable domain, its missing parts supplied by reference TRBV5-1 and TRBJ2-7, is KAGVTQTPRYLIKTRGQQVTLSCSPISGHRSVSWYQQTPGQGLQFLFEYFSETQRNKGNFPGRFSGRQFSNSRSEMNVSTLELGDSALYLCASSLDGTGRREQYFGPGTRLTVT.